This is a list of T cell receptor beta chains from one sample in a study of blood T cell repertoires in COVID-19. Sequencing was performed with immunoSEQ multiplex PCR; in TCRdb, only in-frame clones are kept and a portion is missing. The sample consists of about 380,000 clones, more than 70% of them appearing once. Material for sequencing was PBMCs or T cells enriched from blood (not recorded which). The receptors derive from a woman aged 18 to 35 who had recovered from COVID-19. Each CDR3 is given with its conserved first and last residue. The D gene is left open where the match is weak. Clone size is not always given. Where it is, it says once, few, many or a class for expanded clones.

D: .; J: TRBJ2-7; size: .; V: TRBV9; CDR3: CASSVGGDAADYEQYF; DNA: TGTGCCAGCAGCGTAGGAGGCGACGCAGCGGACTACGAGCAGTACTTC
D: TRBD1; J: TRBJ1-5; size: .; V: TRBV4-2; CDR3: CASRLQGSNQPQHF; DNA: TGTGCCAGCAGGTTACAGGGGAGCAATCAGCCCCAGCATTTT
D: TRBD2; J: TRBJ2-1; size: .; V: TRBV7-3; CDR3: CASSLIGGGGLAGGNEQFF; DNA: TGTGCCAGCAGCTTAATAGGGGGCGGCGGACTAGCGGGGGGCAATGAGCAGTTCTTC
D: .; J: TRBJ1-2; size: .; V: TRBV3-1/TRBV3-2; CDR3: CASSQSTNIHGYTF; DNA: TGTGCCAGCAGCCAGTCCACAAACATCCACGGCTACACCTTC
D: .; J: TRBJ1-3; size: .; V: TRBV12-3/TRBV12-4; CDR3: CASSFGSIYF; DNA: TGTGCCAGCAGTTTCGGGAGCATATATTTT
D: TRBD2; J: TRBJ2-1; size: .; V: TRBV9; CDR3: CASSSGLAGFAYNEQFF; DNA: TGTGCCAGCAGCTCTGGACTAGCGGGGTTTGCCTACAATGAGCAGTTCTTC
D: .; J: TRBJ1-1; size: .; V: TRBV4-1; CDR3: CASSTREQLNTEAFF; DNA: TGCGCCAGCAGCACGAGGGAGCAGCTCAACACTGAAGCTTTCTTT
D: .; J: TRBJ2-2; size: .; V: TRBV6-5; CDR3: CASSIATGELFF; DNA: TGTGCCAGCAGTATTGCGACCGGGGAGCTGTTTTTT
D: TRBD2; J: TRBJ2-1; size: .; V: TRBV4-1; CDR3: CASSISGGSYNEQFF; DNA: TGCGCCAGCAGCATTAGCGGGGGCTCCTACAATGAGCAGTTCTTC
D: .; J: TRBJ1-5; size: .; V: TRBV9; CDR3: CASSVGASRGPQHF; DNA: TGTGCCAGCAGCGTGGGTGCCTCCCGCGGGCCCCAGCATTTT
D: TRBD2; J: TRBJ2-5; size: .; V: TRBV7-2; CDR3: CASSPGLAGETQYF; DNA: TGTGCCAGCAGCCCGGGACTAGCGGGGGAGACCCAGTACTTC
D: .; J: TRBJ1-1; size: .; V: TRBV28; CDR3: CASTPISNTEAFF; DNA: TGTGCCAGCACCCCCATTTCGAACACTGAAGCTTTCTTT
D: .; J: TRBJ1-1; size: .; V: TRBV4-1; CDR3: CASSQFATLQAFF; DNA: TGCGCCAGCAGCCAATTCGCTACCCTCCAAGCTTTCTTT
D: .; J: TRBJ2-7; size: .; V: TRBV4-1; CDR3: CASSERVSYEQYF; DNA: TGCGCCAGCAGCGAGAGGGTCTCCTACGAGCAGTACTTC
D: TRBD2; J: TRBJ2-1; size: .; V: TRBV27; CDR3: CASINRDSGGYNEQFF; DNA: TGTGCCAGCATCAACCGGGACTCGGGGGGGTACAATGAGCAGTTCTTC
D: .; J: TRBJ1-1; size: .; V: TRBV27; CDR3: CASSLREYTEAFF; DNA: TGTGCCAGCAGTTTACGGGAATACACTGAAGCTTTCTTT
D: TRBD1; J: TRBJ2-4; size: .; V: TRBV24-1; CDR3: CATSDLLGTEATYF; DNA: TGTGCCACCAGTGATTTGCTCGGGACAGAGGCCACGTACTTC
D: TRBD1; J: TRBJ1-1; size: .; V: TRBV6-1; CDR3: CASSARTGGMNTEAFF; DNA: TGTGCCAGCAGTGCCAGGACAGGGGGTATGAACACTGAAGCTTTCTTT
D: .; J: TRBJ2-1; size: .; V: TRBV4-1; CDR3: CASSPLSRGEQFF; DNA: TGCGCCAGCAGCCCCCTTAGTAGGGGCGAGCAGTTCTTC
D: .; J: TRBJ2-3; size: once; V: TRBV5-6; CDR3: CASSLVRLVNTQYF; DNA: TGTGCCAGCAGCTTGGTACGTCTAGTGAATACGCAGTATTTT
D: .; J: TRBJ1-1; size: .; V: TRBV3-1/TRBV3-2; CDR3: CASSHREVNTEAFF; DNA: TGTGCCAGCAGCCACAGGGAGGTGAACACTGAAGCTTTCTTT
D: .; J: TRBJ1-2; size: .; V: TRBV20-1; CDR3: CSAGFNGYTF; DNA: TGCAGTGCTGGCTTTAACGGCTACACCTTC
D: .; J: TRBJ1-1; size: .; V: TRBV21-1; CDR3: CASSNKGRTEAFF; DNA: TGTGCCAGCAGCAACAAGGGGCGAACTGAAGCTTTCTTT
D: TRBD1; J: TRBJ1-2; size: .; V: TRBV18; CDR3: CASSPGTGGYGYTF; DNA: TGTGCCAGCTCACCTGGGACAGGGGGGTATGGCTACACCTTC
D: TRBD2; J: TRBJ2-2; size: .; V: TRBV11-2; CDR3: CASSLFSGATTGELFF; DNA: TGTGCCAGCAGCTTGTTTAGCGGGGCCACGACCGGGGAGCTGTTTTTT
D: TRBD1; J: TRBJ1-2; size: .; V: TRBV19; CDR3: CASRGQGSGGYTF; DNA: TGTGCCAGTAGAGGACAGGGGTCGGGCGGCTACACCTTC
D: .; J: TRBJ2-2; size: .; V: TRBV4-1; CDR3: CASSRTGGLNTGELFF; DNA: TGCGCCAGCAGCCGAACGGGGGGCTTGAACACCGGGGAGCTGTTTTTT
D: .; J: TRBJ2-7; size: .; V: TRBV14; CDR3: CASSQEEGSYEQYF; DNA: TGTGCCAGCAGCCAAGAAGAGGGCTCCTACGAGCAGTACTTC
D: .; J: TRBJ2-2; size: .; V: TRBV5-1; CDR3: CASSLVFQGTGELFF; DNA: TGCGCCAGCAGCTTGGTCTTTCAGGGGACCGGGGAGCTGTTTTTT
D: TRBD1; J: TRBJ1-4; size: .; V: TRBV7-6; CDR3: CASSFTGQVLEKLFF; DNA: TGTGCCAGCAGCTTTACAGGACAGGTCCTGGAAAAACTGTTTTTT
D: TRBD2; J: TRBJ2-2; size: .; V: TRBV7-6; CDR3: CASSPGGALYAGELFF; DNA: TGTGCCAGCAGCCCCGGGGGGGCCCTCTACGCCGGGGAGCTGTTTTTT
D: .; J: TRBJ1-2; size: .; V: TRBV5-1; CDR3: CASSLEGAGYTF; DNA: TGCGCCAGCAGCTTGGAAGGGGCTGGCTACACCTTC
D: TRBD1; J: TRBJ2-5; size: .; V: TRBV9; CDR3: CASSATGRVETQYF; DNA: TGTGCCAGCAGCGCGACAGGGAGAGTAGAGACCCAGTACTTC
D: .; J: TRBJ2-4; size: .; V: TRBV13; CDR3: CASSFQRRQIAKNIQYF; DNA: TGTGCCAGCAGCTTTCAAAGGCGGCAAATAGCCAAAAACATTCAGTACTTC
D: .; J: TRBJ2-1; size: .; V: TRBV4-1; CDR3: CASSQTKEILRDEQFF; DNA: TGCGCCAGCAGCCAGACTAAGGAGATTCTTAGGGATGAGCAGTTCTTC
D: .; J: TRBJ1-2; size: .; V: TRBV19; CDR3: CASSSLGAGYGYTF; DNA: TGTGCCAGTAGTTCATTAGGGGCCGGCTATGGCTACACCTTC
D: .; J: TRBJ2-7; size: .; V: TRBV24-1; CDR3: CATSDRGQYF; DNA: TGTGCCACCAGTGATAGAGGGCAGTACTTC
D: .; J: TRBJ2-1; size: .; V: TRBV7-6; CDR3: CASSFVPSERPSYNEQFF; DNA: TGTGCCAGCAGCTTCGTCCCTAGCGAGCGCCCCTCCTACAATGAGCAGTTCTTC
D: TRBD2; J: TRBJ2-1; size: .; V: TRBV27; CDR3: CASSQRGASYNEQFF; DNA: TGTGCCAGCAGTCAGCGGGGGGCGTCCTACAATGAGCAGTTCTTC
D: TRBD1; J: TRBJ1-2; size: .; V: TRBV18; CDR3: CASSHDRGYGYTF; DNA: TGTGCCAGCTCACACGACAGGGGCTATGGCTACACCTTC
D: TRBD1; J: TRBJ2-2; size: .; V: TRBV11-2; CDR3: CASSLTGGTGELFF; DNA: TGTGCCAGCAGCTTAACAGGGGGTACCGGGGAGCTGTTTTTT
D: TRBD1; J: TRBJ2-5; size: .; V: TRBV7-9; CDR3: CASSFSDRAETQYF; DNA: TGTGCCAGCAGCTTCTCGGACAGGGCTGAGACCCAGTACTTC
D: TRBD1; J: TRBJ1-2; size: .; V: TRBV9; CDR3: CASSLSGTGGDGYTF; DNA: TGTGCCAGCAGCCTGAGCGGGACAGGGGGCGATGGCTACACCTTC
D: TRBD2; J: TRBJ2-3; size: .; V: TRBV5-4; CDR3: CASSLGLAGGTDTQYF; DNA: TGTGCCAGCAGCCTGGGACTAGCGGGAGGCACAGATACGCAGTATTTT
D: TRBD2; J: TRBJ2-2; size: .; V: TRBV2; CDR3: CASSVGGANTGELFF; DNA: TGTGCCAGCAGTGTCGGGGGGGCAAACACCGGGGAGCTGTTTTTT
D: .; J: TRBJ1-1; size: .; V: TRBV2; CDR3: CARRGENTEAFF; DNA: TGTGCCAGGCGGGGGGAAAACACTGAAGCTTTCTTT
D: .; J: TRBJ1-5; size: .; V: TRBV6-5; CDR3: CASSRQYSNQPQHF; DNA: TGTGCCAGCAGTCGACAGTATAGCAATCAGCCCCAGCATTTT
D: TRBD1; J: TRBJ2-1; size: .; V: TRBV15; CDR3: CATSTPGQGNNEQFF; DNA: TGTGCCACCAGCACCCCCGGACAGGGGAACAATGAGCAGTTCTTC
D: TRBD1; J: TRBJ2-5; size: .; V: TRBV18; CDR3: CASSPQGPQETQYF; DNA: TGTGCCAGCTCTCCACAGGGGCCCCAAGAGACCCAGTACTTC
D: .; J: TRBJ2-7; size: .; V: TRBV9; CDR3: CASSLGGSGSYEQYF; DNA: TGTGCCAGCAGCCTCGGTGGTAGCGGTAGCTACGAGCAGTACTTC
D: TRBD1; J: TRBJ1-5; size: once; V: TRBV6-1; CDR3: CASSEPGHGTAAQHF; DNA: TGTGCCAGCAGTGAGCCGGGACACGGGACAGCAGCCCAGCATTTT
D: .; J: TRBJ2-1; size: .; V: TRBV30; CDR3: CAWTRGSLNEQFF; DNA: TGTGCCTGGACTCGGGGTAGTTTAAATGAGCAGTTCTTC